The clone carrying this TCR beta chain came up a few times. Its matching antigen is unknown. This CDR3 region has 13 residues. Trimming took off 4 bases at V and 5 bases at J, with 10 bases between the two ends. This record comes from a study of post-analysis software for immune sequencing data. cDNA libraries of TCR beta carried unique molecular identifiers. TCRdb independently ran MiXCR on the PCR reads; one entry per CDR3 protein. The sample lists hundreds of thousands of distinct CDR3 sequences; roughly 58% were seen once. Study conclusions and caveats: Four or five TRBV segments were significantly more frequent in patients than in controls. TRBV5-6, TRBV5-1 and TRBV20-1 were among these segments. Clustering by F measure revealed strong co-clustering among samples prepared together in one batch. In multiple sclerosis, normalized Chao1 diversity was significantly below that of controls.

The V and J genes are TRBV12-3 or TRBV12-4 and TRBJ2-3; no clear D. This receptor was obtained from a girl under 18 with multiple sclerosis. Input material: blood. The CDR3 DNA sequence: TGTGCCAGCAGTTCCCCCCGGAGAGATACGCAGTATTTT. This codes for CASSSPRRDTQYF.